This T cell receptor (beta chain) derives from a study of CD8+ T cells in alopecia areata. Per the germline V gene, CDR1 is MGHRA and CDR2 is YSYEKL. Trimming took 0 bases from V and 9 from J; bases not matched to a gene: 6. The CDR3 contains 16 residues. Extraction and reverse transcription of RNA yielded cDNA as the sequencing template. Sequenced by immunoSEQ multiplex PCR; TCRdb stores in-frame clones only, minus some. Here the sample spans 150,000 to 200,000 clones, less than 75% being singletons. This sequence joins TRBV4-1 and TRBJ2-1; 12 bases line up with TRBD2. The sample was CD8+ T cells sorted from blood, taken at week 0. The TCR was taken from a human donor with alopecia areata. The CDR3 loop reads CASSQDLAGGRIEQFF. In DNA, the CDR3 is TGCGCCAGCAGCCAAGATCTAGCGGGGGGGCGAATTGAGCAGTTCTTC.